Given below is one T cell receptor beta chain in context. Its antigen is still unknown. The sample comes from a study of cytomegalovirus exposure and HLA in healthy donors. Study-wide background: In an earlier analysis, 95 million to 140 million unique TCR beta sequences were found from some 200 million T cells.

The CDR3 loop spans 16 amino acids. Germline loops: CDR1 SEHNR, CDR2 FQNEAQ (reference sequence). Trimming removed 1 base at V and 6 bases at J, with 16 bases between. Use of 60 Vbeta and 13 Jbeta primers characterized the PCR. Assay: immunoSEQ multiplex PCR; the TCRdb copy retains only in-frame clones and omits some. The repertoire holds some 98,000 clones, with more than 60% as singletons. Findings and caveats of the study: Cytomegalovirus association was assigned to under 200 TCR beta chains.

Healthy individuals who donated bone marrow served as the donors. Sequenced input: PBMCs. The J gene is TRBJ2-1, the V gene TRBV7-9; D might be TRBD2 (6 bases). The receptor comes from a man in his fifties or sixties in good health and CMV-seronegative. The CDR3 DNA is TGTGCCAGCAGCTTAGTCTCCGGGACTCGGAGCAATGAGCAGTTCTTC. Encoded protein: CASSLVSGTRSNEQFF.